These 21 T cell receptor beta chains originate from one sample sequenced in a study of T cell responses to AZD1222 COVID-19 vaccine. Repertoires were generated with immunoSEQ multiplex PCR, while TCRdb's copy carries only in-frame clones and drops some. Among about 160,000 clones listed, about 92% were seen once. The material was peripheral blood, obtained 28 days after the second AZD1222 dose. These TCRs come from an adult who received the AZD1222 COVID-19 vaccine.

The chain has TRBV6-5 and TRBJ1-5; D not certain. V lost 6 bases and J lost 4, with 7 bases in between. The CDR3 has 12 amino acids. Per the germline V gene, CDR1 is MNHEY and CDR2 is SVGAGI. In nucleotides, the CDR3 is TGTGCCAGCAGCCCACCTAATCAGCCCCAGCATTTT. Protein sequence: CASSPPNQPQHF.

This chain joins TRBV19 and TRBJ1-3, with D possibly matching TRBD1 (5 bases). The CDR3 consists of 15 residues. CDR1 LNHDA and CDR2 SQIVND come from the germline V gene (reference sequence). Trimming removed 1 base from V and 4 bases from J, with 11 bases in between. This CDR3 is CASSIGDGGGNTIYF. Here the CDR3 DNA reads TGTGCCAGTAGTATAGGGGACGGTGGCGGAAACACCATATATTTT.

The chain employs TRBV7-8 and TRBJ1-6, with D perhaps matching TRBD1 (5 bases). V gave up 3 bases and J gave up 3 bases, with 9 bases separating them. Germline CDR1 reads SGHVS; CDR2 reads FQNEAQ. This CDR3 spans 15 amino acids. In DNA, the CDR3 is TGTGCCAGCAGCTTCAGGGTTTTCTATAATTCACCCCTCCACTTT. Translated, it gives CASSFRVFYNSPLHF.

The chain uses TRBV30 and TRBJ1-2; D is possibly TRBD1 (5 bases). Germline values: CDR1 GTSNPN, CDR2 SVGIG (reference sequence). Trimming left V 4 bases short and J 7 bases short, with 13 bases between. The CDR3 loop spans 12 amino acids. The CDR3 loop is CAWTLQGAGYTF. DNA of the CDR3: TGTGCCTGGACCCTGCAGGGTGCTGGCTACACCTTC.

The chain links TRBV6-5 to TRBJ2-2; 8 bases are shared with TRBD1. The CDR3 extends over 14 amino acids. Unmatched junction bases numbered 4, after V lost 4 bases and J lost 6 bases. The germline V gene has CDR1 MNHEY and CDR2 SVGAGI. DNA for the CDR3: TGTGCCAGCAGTTCCCCAGGGGGCCCCGGGGAGCTGTTTTTT. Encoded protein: CASSSPGGPGELFF.

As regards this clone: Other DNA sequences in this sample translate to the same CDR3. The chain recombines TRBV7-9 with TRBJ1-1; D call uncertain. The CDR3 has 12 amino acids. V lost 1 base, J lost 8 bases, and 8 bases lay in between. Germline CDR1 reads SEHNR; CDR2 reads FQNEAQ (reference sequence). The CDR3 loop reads CASSLGVVEAFF. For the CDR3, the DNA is TGTGCCAGCAGCTTAGGGGTAGTGGAAGCTTTCTTT.

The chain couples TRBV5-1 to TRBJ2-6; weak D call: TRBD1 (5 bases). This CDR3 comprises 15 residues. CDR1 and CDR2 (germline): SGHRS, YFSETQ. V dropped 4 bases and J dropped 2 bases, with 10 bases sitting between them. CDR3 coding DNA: TGCGCCAGCAGCCGAGCAGGGACTGGGGCCAACGTCCTGACTTTC. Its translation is CASSRAGTGANVLTF.

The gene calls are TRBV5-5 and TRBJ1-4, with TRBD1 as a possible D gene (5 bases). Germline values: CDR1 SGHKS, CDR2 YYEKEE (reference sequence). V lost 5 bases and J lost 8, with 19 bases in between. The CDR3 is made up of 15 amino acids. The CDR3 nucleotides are TGTGCCAGCAGGGCAGGGACGCCCCAGAAGGAAAAACTGTTTTTT. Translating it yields CASRAGTPQKEKLFF.

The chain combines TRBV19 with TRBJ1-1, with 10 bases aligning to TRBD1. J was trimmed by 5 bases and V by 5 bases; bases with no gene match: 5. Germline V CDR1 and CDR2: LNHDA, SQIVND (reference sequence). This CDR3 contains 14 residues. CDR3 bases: TGTGCCAGTAGTCCCGGGACAGGGGAGACTGAAGCTTTCTTT. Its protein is CASSPGTGETEAFF. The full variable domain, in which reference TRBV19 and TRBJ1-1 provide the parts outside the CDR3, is DGGITQSPKYLFRKEGQNVTLSCEQNLNHDAMYWYRQDPGQGLRLIYYSQIVNDFQKGDIAEGYSVSREKKESFPLTVTSAQKNPTAFYLCASSPGTGETEAFFGQGTRLTVV.

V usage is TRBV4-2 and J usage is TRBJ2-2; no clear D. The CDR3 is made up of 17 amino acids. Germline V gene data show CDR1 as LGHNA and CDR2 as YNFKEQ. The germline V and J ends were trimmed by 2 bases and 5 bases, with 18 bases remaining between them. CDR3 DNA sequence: TGTGCCAGCAGCCAAATACTGGGCCAGCTCAAAACCGGGGAGCTGTTTTTT. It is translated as CASSQILGQLKTGELFF.

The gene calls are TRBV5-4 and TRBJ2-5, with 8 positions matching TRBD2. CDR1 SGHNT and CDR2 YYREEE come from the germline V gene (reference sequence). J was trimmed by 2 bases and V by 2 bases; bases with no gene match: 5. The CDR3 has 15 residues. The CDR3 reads CASSFSGGPQETQYF. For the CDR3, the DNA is TGTGCCAGCAGCTTCAGCGGGGGACCTCAAGAGACCCAGTACTTC.

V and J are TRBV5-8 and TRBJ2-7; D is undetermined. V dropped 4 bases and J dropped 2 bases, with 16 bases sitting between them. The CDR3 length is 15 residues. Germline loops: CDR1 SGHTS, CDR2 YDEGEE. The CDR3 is CASSHNKGSTYEQYF. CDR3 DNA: TGTGCCAGCAGCCATAACAAGGGTTCGACCTACGAGCAGTACTTC.

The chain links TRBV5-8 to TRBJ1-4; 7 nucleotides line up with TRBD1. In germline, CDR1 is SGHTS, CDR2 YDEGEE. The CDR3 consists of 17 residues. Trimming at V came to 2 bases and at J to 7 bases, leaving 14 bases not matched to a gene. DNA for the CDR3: TGTGCCAGCAGCTTCCTTACAGGGGCCCATGGTAGTGAAAAACTGTTTTTT. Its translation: CASSFLTGAHGSEKLFF.

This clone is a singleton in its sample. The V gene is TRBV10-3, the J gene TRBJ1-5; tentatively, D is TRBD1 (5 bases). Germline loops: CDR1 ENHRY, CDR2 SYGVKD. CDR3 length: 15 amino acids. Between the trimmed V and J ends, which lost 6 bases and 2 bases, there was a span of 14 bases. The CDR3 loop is CAIRPAGKGNQPQHF. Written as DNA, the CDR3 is TGTGCCATCAGGCCCGCAGGGAAAGGCAATCAGCCCCAGCATTTT.

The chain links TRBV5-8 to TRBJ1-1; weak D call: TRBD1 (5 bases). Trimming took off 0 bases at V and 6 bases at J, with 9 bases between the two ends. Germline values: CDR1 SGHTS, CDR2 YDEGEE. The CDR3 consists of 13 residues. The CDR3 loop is CASSLARAAEAFF. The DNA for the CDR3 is TGTGCCAGCAGCTTGGCCAGGGCCGCTGAAGCTTTCTTT.

The CDR3 bases are TGTGCCAGCAGGGGGACCGGGGAGCTGTTTTTT. As protein: CASRGTGELFF. The V gene is TRBV2, the J gene TRBJ2-2; D is ambiguous. Germline assignment: CDR1 SNHLY and CDR2 FYNNEI. This CDR3 comprises 11 residues. V lost 6 bases to trimming and J lost 5 bases, with 4 bases between them. Full variable domain (remainder filled in from reference TRBV2 and TRBJ2-2): EPEVTQTPSHQVTQMGQEVILRCVPISNHLYFYWYRQILGQKVEFLVSFYNNEISEKSEIFDDQFSVERPDGSNFTLKIRSTKLEDSAMYFCASRGTGELFFGEGSRLTVL.

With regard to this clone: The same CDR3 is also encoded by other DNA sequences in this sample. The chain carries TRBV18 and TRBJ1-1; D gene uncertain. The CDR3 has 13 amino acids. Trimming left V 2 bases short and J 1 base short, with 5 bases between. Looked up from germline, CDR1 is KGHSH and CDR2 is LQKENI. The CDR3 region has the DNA TGTGCCAGCTCACCAACGAGGAACACTGAAGCTTTCTTT. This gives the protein CASSPTRNTEAFF.

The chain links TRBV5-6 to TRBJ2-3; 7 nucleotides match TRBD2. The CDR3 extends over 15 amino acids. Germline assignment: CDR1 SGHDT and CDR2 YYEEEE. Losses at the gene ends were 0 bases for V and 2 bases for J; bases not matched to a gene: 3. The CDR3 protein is CASSLGGTNTDTQYF. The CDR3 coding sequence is TGTGCCAGCAGCTTGGGAGGGACTAACACAGATACGCAGTATTTT.

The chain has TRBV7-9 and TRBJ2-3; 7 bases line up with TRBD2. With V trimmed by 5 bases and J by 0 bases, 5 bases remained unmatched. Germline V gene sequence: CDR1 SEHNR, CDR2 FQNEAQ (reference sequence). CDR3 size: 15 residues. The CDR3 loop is CASSPLADSTDTQYF. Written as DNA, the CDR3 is TGTGCCAGCAGCCCTCTAGCGGACAGCACAGATACGCAGTATTTT.

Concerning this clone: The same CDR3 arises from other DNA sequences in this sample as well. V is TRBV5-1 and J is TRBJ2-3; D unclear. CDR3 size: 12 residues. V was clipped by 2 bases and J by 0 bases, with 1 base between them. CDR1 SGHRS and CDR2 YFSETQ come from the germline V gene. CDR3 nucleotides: TGCGCCAGCAGCTTAAGCACAGATACGCAGTATTTT. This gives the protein CASSLSTDTQYF. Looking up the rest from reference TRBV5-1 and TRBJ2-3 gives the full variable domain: KAGVTQTPRYLIKTRGQQVTLSCSPISGHRSVSWYQQTPGQGLQFLFEYFSETQRNKGNFPGRFSGRQFSNSRSEMNVSTLELGDSALYLCASSLSTDTQYFGPGTRLTVL.

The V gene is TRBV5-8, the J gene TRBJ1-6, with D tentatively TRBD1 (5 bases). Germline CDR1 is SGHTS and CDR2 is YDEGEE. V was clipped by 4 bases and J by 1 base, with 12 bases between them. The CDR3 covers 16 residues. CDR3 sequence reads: CASSPFRDSYNSPLHF. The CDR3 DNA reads TGTGCCAGCAGCCCATTCAGGGATTCCTATAATTCACCCCTCCACTTT.